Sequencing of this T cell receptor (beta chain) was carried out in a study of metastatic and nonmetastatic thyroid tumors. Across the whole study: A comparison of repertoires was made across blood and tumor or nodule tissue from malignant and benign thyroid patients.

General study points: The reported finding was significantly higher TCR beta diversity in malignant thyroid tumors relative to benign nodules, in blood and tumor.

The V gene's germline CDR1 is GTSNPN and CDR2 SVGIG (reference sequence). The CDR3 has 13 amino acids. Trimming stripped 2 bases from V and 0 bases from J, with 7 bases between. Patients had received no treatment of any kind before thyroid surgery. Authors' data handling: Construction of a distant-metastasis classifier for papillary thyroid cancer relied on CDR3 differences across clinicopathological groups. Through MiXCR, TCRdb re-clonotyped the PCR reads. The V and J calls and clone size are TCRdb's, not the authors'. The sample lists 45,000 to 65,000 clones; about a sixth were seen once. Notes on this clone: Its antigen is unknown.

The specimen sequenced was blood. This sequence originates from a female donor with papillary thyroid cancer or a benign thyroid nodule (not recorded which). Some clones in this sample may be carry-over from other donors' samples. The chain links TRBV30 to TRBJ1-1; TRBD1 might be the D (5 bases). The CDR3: CAWSRGLNTEAFF. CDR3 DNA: TGTGCCTGGAGTAGGGGACTGAACACTGAAGCTTTCTTT.